This section outlines one T cell receptor beta chain sequence together with its context. Latent tuberculosis screening used tuberculin skin test and IGRA at entry. The data derive from a study of T cells in tuberculosis. Assay used: immunoSEQ multiplex PCR; TCRdb lists only in-frame clones, some missing. This sample yields 30,000 to 35,000 clones, of which approximately 90% are seen a single time; 7.7% belongs to the top ten. Trimming took 5 bases from V and 4 from J, leaving 20 bases between them. The length of the CDR3 is 17 residues. The germline V gene has CDR1 MGHRA and CDR2 YSYEKL. V gene TRBV4-1 combines with J gene TRBJ1-4, with D possibly matching TRBD1 (5 bases). The origin of this receptor is a donor aged 10 to 29 with latent tuberculosis or without tuberculosis infection. Some clones in this sample may be carry-over from other donors' samples. What was sequenced was PBMCs. CDR3 sequence: CASSSPARVPSNEKLFF. Written as DNA, the CDR3 is TGCGCCAGCAGCTCCCCCGCCAGGGTCCCAAGTAATGAAAAACTGTTTTTT.